This TCR beta chain was recorded in a study of metastatic and nonmetastatic thyroid tumors. Prior to thyroid surgery, none of the patients had received any treatment. MiXCR was used by TCRdb to re-call the PCR reads. The sample lists 20,000 to 25,000 clones; 9.5% to 13% were seen once. V lost 6 bases and J lost 5, with 14 bases in between. CDR3 size: 12 residues. Germline CDR1 reads DFQATT; CDR2 reads SNEGSKA (reference sequence). This clone came up many times. Material: blood. The J gene is TRBJ2-7, the V gene TRBV20-1, with D maybe TRBD2 (7 bases). This receptor was identified in a female donor with papillary thyroid cancer or a benign thyroid nodule (not recorded which). Some clones in this sample may be carry-over from other donors' samples. The chain's CDR3 is CSARGGFDEQYF. The CDR3 DNA reads TGCAGTGCCAGGGGAGGGTTCGACGAGCAGTACTTC.